Sequencing of this T cell receptor (beta chain) was carried out in a study of cytomegalovirus exposure and HLA in healthy donors (dated by TCRdb to 2016 to 2017). Turning to the overall study: According to an earlier analysis of 587 of the donors, 150 million to 200 million T cells yielded over 90 million unique TCR beta sequences and 276 Gb of sequence data. Every discovery cohort repertoire had been produced on one sequencing platform. The number of donors typed differed by locus, with roughly 620-640 for A, B, C, DRB1 and DQB1, roughly 550 for DQA1, over 600 for DPA1, and about 450 for DPB1. Around 320 gigabases of sequencing data and 80 million or so unique TCR sequences were included in an early release covering 550 to 650 HLA-typed donors. In addition to the first cohort of 666 subjects, a separate validation cohort of around 110 different subjects was used. About five DR-DQ haplotypes were handled as single units for association and clustering, since linkage in the cohort was strong. The aim of the study was to test whether cataloging public T cell receptors could identify signatures of past pathogen exposure. HLA typing included class I and class II loci at four-digit resolution. Donor age, sex, ethnicity and CMV serostatus were collected together with the repertoire data. A later genetic analysis used genome-wide SNP genotypes for about 60% of the roughly 700 donors, treating that subset as a discovery cohort. The T cell repertoires of around 670 subjects were profiled by immunosequencing and related to cytomegalovirus serostatus. In a later analysis, previously published TCR beta repertoires from several hundred donors were re-analyzed and high-resolution HLA genotyping was added so that TCR occurrence patterns could be studied. Rather than using new phenotypic data, the later analysis identified candidate immune exposures from TCR beta sequences and from how often those sequences occurred across donors. Among 398 genotyped donors of the cohort, an average of roughly 230,000 unique TCR beta nucleotide sequences was sequenced per donor, of which about 19% were non-productive. Of the roughly 400 genotyped donors, 65% to 90% fell in the genetic ancestry cluster associated with self-reported Caucasian donors. To predict cytomegalovirus infection status, the study combined high-throughput TCR immunosequencing, statistical association of individual TCRs with disease status, and machine learning. An earlier analysis of 587 of the donors used high-throughput TCR beta sequencing to judge whether each TCR beta V gene segment behaved as functional or pseudogenic. What the research found in general, with its limitations: A further reported finding was that TCR beta sequences accurately predicted the HLA-A and HLA-B alleles for most subjects in the first cohort. According to the authors, the approach could potentially be generalized to other disease states and immunological phenotypes. In vitro tests confirmed that three of the cytomegalovirus-associated TCR beta chains recognize cytomegalovirus antigens. In a later analysis, several top co-occurrence clusters were reported to appear linked to parvovirus B19, influenza, CMV and Epstein-Barr virus. For the cohort, immune exposure information was limited to CMV serostatus. Compared with equally common non-associated chains, HLA-associated TCR beta chains in a later analysis were more clonally expanded and had lower generation probabilities. Over 15 rarely observed V segments, including chromosome 9 orphons, were excluded from the earlier analysis of approximately 500 of the donors because counts were too low. A cluster of highly shared sequence variants was judged likely to represent a technical artifact of the sequencing pipeline. Because HLA typing was unavailable for some donors at each locus, only the typed subset was used in association tests. The classifier was reported to diagnose cytomegalovirus status with high specificity and sensitivity in both the original cohort and the validation cohort. In this cohort, only TCR beta chains were sequenced, and detectable features were limited by the absence of alpha or paired-chain data. Roughly uniform sequencing depth across donors was assumed in presence/absence analyses, although this assumption may not hold. Linkage disequilibrium might explain the correlated functional status among segregating V segments, but an unknown experimental factor could not be excluded. According to a later analysis, TCR association rates differed among HLA loci, with DRB1 alleles showing the most associated TCRs and HLA-C alleles showing the fewest. Most CMV-associated TCR beta chains appeared to be HLA-restricted in a later analysis, and the HLA associations seemed to be driven largely by CMV exposure. In a later analysis, some 17,000 TCR beta sequences were associated with specific HLA alleles at a false discovery rate of 0.05. Strong co-occurrence of HLA alleles, especially DR and DQ, made assigning TCR associations to individual alleles difficult. Broadly in line with IMGT annotations, most TCR beta V segments showed up in productive rearrangements about 87% or about 30% of the time in an earlier analysis of a few hundred of the donors. In a later genetic analysis, a missense DCLRE1C variant was associated with V-gene and J-gene trimming of TCR beta chains, and the association was replicated in an independent cohort. The 87-base-pair reads could not distinguish some IMGT-functional V segments, including TRBV6-2 and TRBV6-3, so those segments were excluded. Across donors, most TCR sequences were observed very rarely, whereas some public TCRs were present in many individuals. Compared with the roughly 600-donor mean, donors in an Asian-associated ancestry cluster had fewer N-insertions in productive TCRs, according to a later genetic analysis. A total of about 150 TCR beta chains were listed by the study as associated with cytomegalovirus.

The cysteine opens and the phenylalanine closes a CDR3 of 12 amino acids. Of all the DNA, just the CDR3 is kept, 36 bases in frame from base 1. Trimming removed 5 bases from V and 7 bases from J; the gene matches leave 4 bases unexplained. From a lookup of the germline V gene (reference sequence), CDR1 and CDR2 are SGHNT and YYREEE. The cohort consisted of approximately 670 healthy bone marrow donors. At the time of sampling, every cohort member was nominally healthy, though immune exposures that went unrecorded were likely present. The donor tested CMV seropositive and was one of the 289 seropositive cohort members. Every donor gave a peripheral blood sample, and the peripheral blood mononuclear cells from that sample were used for TCR beta sequencing. Genomic DNA extraction from the blood cell samples was performed with the Qiagen DNeasy Blood Extraction Kit. Library preparation was by the immunoSEQ multiplex PCR assay. For the multiplex PCR, a mixture combining 60 forward primers for TCR Vbeta segments and 13 reverse primers for TCR Jbeta segments was used. A multiplex PCR assay on genomic DNA amplified the CDR3 region of rearranged TCR beta genes. The amplified TCR beta libraries were sequenced on the Illumina HiSeq System as 87-base-pair reads. In the authors' own workflow: A later analysis counted tens of millions of unique TCR beta chains across the 666 repertoires, and about 10 million of these chains were shared by at least two donors. Raw reads were error-corrected and collapsed into unique sequences with a nearest-neighbor algorithm that merged closely related sequences to remove PCR and sequencing errors. Alignment of CDR3 sequences to IMGT reference sequences was used to assign V, D and J gene segments. Each retained sequence needed at least a six-nucleotide match to both a V gene segment and a J gene segment. A rearrangement counted as productive if the CDR3 had no stop codons and remained in frame with V and J, and every other rearrangement counted as non-productive. CDR3 was defined according to IMGT convention as the region running from the second conserved V-encoded cysteine to the conserved J-encoded phenylalanine. The earlier analysis of some 580 of the donors excluded any sequence lacking an unambiguous match to a single V gene segment. In an earlier analysis of 587 of the donors, V segments were called functional above 56.7% productive rearrangements and were called segregating when the between-donor standard deviation exceeded 5%. A statistical classification framework was developed to diagnose cytomegalovirus status using the catalog of TCR beta chain sequences. In a later analysis, V and J genes were assigned by comparing TCR nucleotide sequences against IMGT/GENE-DB human TR gene sequences. In a later analysis, CDR3 sequences and most-parsimonious VDJ recombination scenarios were assigned using the TCRdist pipeline. In a later analysis, each TCR beta chain was defined by its CDR3 amino acid sequence together with its V-gene family, and reads without a unique V-gene family were excluded. A later analysis removed over 500 highly shared, low-generation-probability nucleotide sequences to deal with suspected cross-contamination and a sequencing artifact. For each public chain, a later analysis derived a clonal expansion index from normalized ranks of inferred template counts within each repertoire. In a later analysis, generation probabilities were computed using a VDJ recombination model fitted to out-of-frame rearrangements, and the results were checked against IGoR. Hypergeometric tests were used in a later analysis to score TCR-TCR, TCR-HLA and TCR-CMV co-occurrence, with a repertoire-size bias correction applied to the TCR pairs. In a later analysis, false discovery rates were estimated by permuting HLA or CMV assignments 20 times. In a later analysis, co-occurring TCRs were grouped using DBSCAN, with TCRdist sequence similarity added in when clustering inside HLA-allele-positive subsets. Repertoires with fewer than 30,000 or more than 120,000 public chains were left out of co-occurrence clustering, as were four to six repertoires with anomalous nucleotide sharing. The table was pulled from immuneACCESS by TCRdb, which kept in-frame rearrangements only. Such tables lose some clones; where checked, under half of the loss comes from unresolved V genes, and the rest has no known cause. For V, J and clone size, that table is used; D and trimming come from the DNA. In all, the sample holds 200,000 to 300,000 clones, and roughly 86% of those were seen once. About 2% of the sample goes to the ten largest clones.

With regard to this clone: The target of this receptor is not known. The input lacks base qualities; no much larger clone sits a single base away.

The receptor was isolated from a middle-aged woman in good health and CMV-seropositive. The sequenced sample was PBMCs. This chain is built from TRBV5-4 and TRBJ2-7; TRBD1 aligns with 9 central bases. The nucleotide sequence is given as TGTGCCAGCAGTGGACAGGGGAGGGAGCAGTACTTC. This encodes CASSGQGREQYF.